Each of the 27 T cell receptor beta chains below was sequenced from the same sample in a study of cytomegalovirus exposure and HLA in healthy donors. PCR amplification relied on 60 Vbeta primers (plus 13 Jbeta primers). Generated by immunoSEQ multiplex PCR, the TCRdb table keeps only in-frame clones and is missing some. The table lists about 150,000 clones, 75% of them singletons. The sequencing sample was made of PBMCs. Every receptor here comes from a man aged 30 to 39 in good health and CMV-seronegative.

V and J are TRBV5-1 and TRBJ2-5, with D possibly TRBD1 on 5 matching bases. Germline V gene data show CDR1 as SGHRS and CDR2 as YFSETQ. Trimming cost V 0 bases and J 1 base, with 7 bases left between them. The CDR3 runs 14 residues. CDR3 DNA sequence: TGCGCCAGCAGCTTGGAGGGGTTCCAAGAGACCCAGTACTTC. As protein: CASSLEGFQETQYF.

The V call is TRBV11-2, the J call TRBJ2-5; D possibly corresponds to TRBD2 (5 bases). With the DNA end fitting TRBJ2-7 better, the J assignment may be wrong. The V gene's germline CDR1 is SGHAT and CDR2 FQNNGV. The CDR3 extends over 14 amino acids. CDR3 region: CASSFGVRPYEQYF. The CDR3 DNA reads TGTGCCAGCAGCTTCGGGGTCAGACCCTACGAGCAGTACTTC.

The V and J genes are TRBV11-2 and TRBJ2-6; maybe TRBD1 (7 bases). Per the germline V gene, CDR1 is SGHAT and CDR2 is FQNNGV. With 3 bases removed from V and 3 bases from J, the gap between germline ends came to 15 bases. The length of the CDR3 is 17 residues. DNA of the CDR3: TGTGCCAGCAGCTTGACAGGGAGGATAGTTGGGGCCAACGTCCTGACTTTC. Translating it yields CASSLTGRIVGANVLTF.

The CDR3 loop is CASSEAPGGENSPLHF. The CDR3 DNA is TGTGCCAGCAGTGAAGCCCCAGGTGGTGAAAATTCACCCCTCCACTTT. The rearrangement joins TRBV6-1 to TRBJ1-6; D is unresolved. Germline-derived CDR1 and CDR2 are MNHNS and SASEGT. V was pared by 0 bases and J by 7 bases, with 13 bases between. There are 16 residues in the CDR3.

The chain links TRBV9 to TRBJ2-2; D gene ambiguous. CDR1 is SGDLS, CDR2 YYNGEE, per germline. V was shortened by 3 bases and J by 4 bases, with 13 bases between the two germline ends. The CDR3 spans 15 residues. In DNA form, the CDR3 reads TGTGCCAGCAGCGGGCAGGCCTCTCGCACCGGGGAGCTGTTTTTT. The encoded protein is CASSGQASRTGELFF.

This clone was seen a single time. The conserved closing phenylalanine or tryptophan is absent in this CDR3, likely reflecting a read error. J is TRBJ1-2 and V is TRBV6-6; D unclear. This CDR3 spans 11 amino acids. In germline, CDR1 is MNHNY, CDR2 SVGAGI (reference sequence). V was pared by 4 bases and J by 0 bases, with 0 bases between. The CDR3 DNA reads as TGTGCCAGCAGTTCTAACTATGGCTACACCCTC. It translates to CASSSNYGYTL.

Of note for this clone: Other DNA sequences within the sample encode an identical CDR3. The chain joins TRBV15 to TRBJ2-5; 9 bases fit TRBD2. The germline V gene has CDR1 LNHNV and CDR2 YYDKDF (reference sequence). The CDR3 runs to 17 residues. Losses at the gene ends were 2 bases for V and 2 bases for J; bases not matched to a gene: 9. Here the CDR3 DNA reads TGTGCCACCAGCAGAAAGGGACTAGCATTACAGCAAGAGACCCAGTACTTC. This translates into CATSRKGLALQQETQYF.

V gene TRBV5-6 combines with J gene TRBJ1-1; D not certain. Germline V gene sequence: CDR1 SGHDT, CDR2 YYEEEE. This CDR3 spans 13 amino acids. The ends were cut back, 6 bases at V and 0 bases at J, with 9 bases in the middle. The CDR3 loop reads CASTVGMNTEAFF. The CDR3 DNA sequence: TGTGCCAGCACCGTGGGCATGAACACTGAAGCTTTCTTT.

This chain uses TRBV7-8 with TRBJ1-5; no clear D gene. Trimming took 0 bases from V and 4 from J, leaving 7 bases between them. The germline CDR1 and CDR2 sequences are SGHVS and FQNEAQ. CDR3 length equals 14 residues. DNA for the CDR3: TGTGCCAGCAGCTTAGCTTTTCAAAATCAGCCCCAGCATTTT. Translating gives CASSLAFQNQPQHF.

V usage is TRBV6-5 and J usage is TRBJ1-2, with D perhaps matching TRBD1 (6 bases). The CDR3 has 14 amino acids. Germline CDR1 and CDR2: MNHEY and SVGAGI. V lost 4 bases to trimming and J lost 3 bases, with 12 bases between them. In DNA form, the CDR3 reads TGTGCCAGCAGTTCGGGGGGCACGGACTATGGCTACACCTTC. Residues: CASSSGGTDYGYTF.

The CDR3 here is CASSLAGFGNTIYF. The CDR3, as DNA: TGCGCCAGCAGCTTGGCAGGTTTTGGAAACACCATATATTTT. The rearrangement uses TRBV5-1 and TRBJ1-3; no clear D gene. CDR1 and CDR2 (germline): SGHRS, YFSETQ. Trimming removed 0 bases from V and 3 bases from J, with 7 bases in between. This CDR3 has 14 residues.

Here the CDR3 DNA reads TGTGCCACCAGCAGCCTACTAGCGGGGGAAAAGGGGGATGAGCAGTTCTTC. Its protein product is CATSSLLAGEKGDEQFF. The V and J genes are TRBV15 and TRBJ2-1; 11 bases line up with TRBD2. The CDR3 loop spans 17 amino acids. Germline CDR1 LNHNV, CDR2 YYDKDF (reference sequence). J was trimmed by 8 bases and V by 3 bases; bases with no gene match: 12.

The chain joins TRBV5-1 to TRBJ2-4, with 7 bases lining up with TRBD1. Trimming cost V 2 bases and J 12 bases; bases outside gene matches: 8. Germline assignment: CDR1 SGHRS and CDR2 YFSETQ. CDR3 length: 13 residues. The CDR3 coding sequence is TGCGCCAGCAGCTTCGGACAAGGGGGCAGTCAGTACTTC. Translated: CASSFGQGGSQYF.

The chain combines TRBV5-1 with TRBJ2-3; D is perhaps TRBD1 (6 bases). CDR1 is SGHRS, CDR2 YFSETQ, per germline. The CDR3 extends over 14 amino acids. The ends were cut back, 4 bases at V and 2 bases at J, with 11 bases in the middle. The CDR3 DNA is TGCGCCAGCAGCGCCCGGACAGTCACAGATACGCAGTATTTT. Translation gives CASSARTVTDTQYF.

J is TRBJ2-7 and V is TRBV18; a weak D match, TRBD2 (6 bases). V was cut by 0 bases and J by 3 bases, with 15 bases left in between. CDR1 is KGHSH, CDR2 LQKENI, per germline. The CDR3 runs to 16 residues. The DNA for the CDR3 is TGTGCCAGCTCACCACCCGGTTCCAGGAGGGACTACGAGCAGTACTTC. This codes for CASSPPGSRRDYEQYF.

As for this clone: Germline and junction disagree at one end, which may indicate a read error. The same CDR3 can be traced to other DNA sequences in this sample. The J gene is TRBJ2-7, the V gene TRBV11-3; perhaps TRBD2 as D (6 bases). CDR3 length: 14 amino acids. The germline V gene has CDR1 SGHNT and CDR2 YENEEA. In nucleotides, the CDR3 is TGTGCCAGCAGCTTAGGGAGGGGCTCCTACGAACAGTACTTC. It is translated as CASSLGRGSYEQYF.

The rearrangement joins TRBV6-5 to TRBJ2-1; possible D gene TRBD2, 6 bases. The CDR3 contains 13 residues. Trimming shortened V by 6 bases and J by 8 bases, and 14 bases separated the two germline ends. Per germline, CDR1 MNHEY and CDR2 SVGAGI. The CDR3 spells CASSRGLRDEQFF. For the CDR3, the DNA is TGTGCCAGCAGCCGCGGACTACGTGATGAGCAGTTCTTC.

The CDR3: CASNWVDRDNEQFF. The CDR3 DNA reads TGTGCCAGCAATTGGGTGGACAGGGACAATGAGCAGTTCTTC. The chain employs TRBV2 and TRBJ2-1, with TRBD1 identical over 8 bases. Germline values: CDR1 SNHLY, CDR2 FYNNEI. V shed 7 bases and J 5 bases; nucleotides not matched to a gene: 7. The CDR3 extends over 14 amino acids.

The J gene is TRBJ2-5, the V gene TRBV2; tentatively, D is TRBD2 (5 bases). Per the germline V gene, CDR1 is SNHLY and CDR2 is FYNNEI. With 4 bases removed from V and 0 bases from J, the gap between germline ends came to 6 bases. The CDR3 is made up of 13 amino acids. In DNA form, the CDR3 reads TGTGCCAGCAGTGGAGGGCACCAAGAGACCCAGTACTTC. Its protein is CASSGGHQETQYF.

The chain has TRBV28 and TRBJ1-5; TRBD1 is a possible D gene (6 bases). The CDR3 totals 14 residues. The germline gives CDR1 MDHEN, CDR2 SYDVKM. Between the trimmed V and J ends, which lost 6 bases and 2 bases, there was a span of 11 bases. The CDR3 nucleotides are TGTGCCAGCAGCAGGGGAGGGGGCAATCAGCCCCAGCATTTT. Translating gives CASSRGGGNQPQHF.

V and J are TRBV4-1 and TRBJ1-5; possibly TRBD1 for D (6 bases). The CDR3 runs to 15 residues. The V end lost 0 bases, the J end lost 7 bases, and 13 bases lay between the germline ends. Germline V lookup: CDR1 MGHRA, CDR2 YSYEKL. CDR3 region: CASSQEGRGIQPQHF. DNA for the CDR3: TGCGCCAGCAGCCAAGAGGGCAGGGGCATACAGCCCCAGCATTTT.

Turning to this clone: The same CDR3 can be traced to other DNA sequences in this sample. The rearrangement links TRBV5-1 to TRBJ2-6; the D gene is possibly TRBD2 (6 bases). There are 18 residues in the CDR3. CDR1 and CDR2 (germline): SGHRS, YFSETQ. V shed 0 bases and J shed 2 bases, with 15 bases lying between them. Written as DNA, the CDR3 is TGCGCCAGCAGCTTGGCGGTCATCGGGGGAGCTGGGGCCAACGTCCTGACTTTC. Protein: CASSLAVIGGAGANVLTF.

The CDR3 here is CASGLGIDAGGLTDTQYF. CDR3 DNA sequence: TGTGCTAGTGGTTTGGGGATCGACGCGGGGGGGCTCACAGATACGCAGTATTTT. This rearrangement joins TRBV12-5 to TRBJ2-3; the match to TRBD2 covers 9 bases. Losses at the gene ends were 1 base for V and 2 bases for J; bases not matched to a gene: 10. Germline CDR1 LGHNT, CDR2 FRNRAP. The CDR3 runs to 18 residues.

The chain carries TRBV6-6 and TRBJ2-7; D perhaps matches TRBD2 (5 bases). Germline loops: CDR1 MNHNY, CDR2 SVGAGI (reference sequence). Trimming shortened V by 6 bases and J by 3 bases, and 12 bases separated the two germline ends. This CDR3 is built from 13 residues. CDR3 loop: CASSPQGSYEQYF. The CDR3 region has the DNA TGTGCCAGCAGCCCACAAGGGAGCTACGAGCAGTACTTC.

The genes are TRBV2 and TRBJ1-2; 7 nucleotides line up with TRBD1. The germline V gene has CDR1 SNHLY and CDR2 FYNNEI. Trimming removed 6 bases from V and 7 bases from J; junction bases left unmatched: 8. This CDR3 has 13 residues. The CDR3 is CASSIDRERGYTF. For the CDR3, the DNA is TGTGCCAGCAGCATCGACAGGGAACGTGGCTACACCTTC.

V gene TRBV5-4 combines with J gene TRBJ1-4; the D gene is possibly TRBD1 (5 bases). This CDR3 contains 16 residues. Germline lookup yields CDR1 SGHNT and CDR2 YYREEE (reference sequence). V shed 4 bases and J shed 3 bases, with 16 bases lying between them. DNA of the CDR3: TGTGCCAGCAGCGCTACAGGTAGCAGGCCTAATGAAAAACTGTTTTTT. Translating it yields CASSATGSRPNEKLFF.

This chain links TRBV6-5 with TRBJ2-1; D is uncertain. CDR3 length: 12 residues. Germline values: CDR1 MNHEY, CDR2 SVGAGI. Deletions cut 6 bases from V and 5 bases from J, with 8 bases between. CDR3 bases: TGTGCCAGCAGCCTAAATAACAATGAGCAGTTCTTC. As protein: CASSLNNNEQFF.